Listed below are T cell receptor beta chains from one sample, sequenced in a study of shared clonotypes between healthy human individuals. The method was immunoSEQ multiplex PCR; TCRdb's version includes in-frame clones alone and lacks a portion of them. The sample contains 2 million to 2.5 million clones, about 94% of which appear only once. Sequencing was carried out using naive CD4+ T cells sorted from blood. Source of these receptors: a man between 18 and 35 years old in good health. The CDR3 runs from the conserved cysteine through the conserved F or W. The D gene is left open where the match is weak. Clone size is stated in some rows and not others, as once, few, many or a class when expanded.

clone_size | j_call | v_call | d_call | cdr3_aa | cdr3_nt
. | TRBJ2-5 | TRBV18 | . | CASSFGRVDQETQYF | TGTGCCAGCTCATTTGGCAGGGTGGACCAAGAGACCCAGTACTTC
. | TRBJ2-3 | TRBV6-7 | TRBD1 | CASSPLQGTQSTDTQYF | TGTGCCAGCAGTCCCCTACAGGGGACCCAAAGCACAGATACGCAGTATTTT
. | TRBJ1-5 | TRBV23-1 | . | CASSQPGTDNQPQHF | TGCGCCAGCAGTCAGCCCGGGACGGACAATCAGCCCCAGCATTTT
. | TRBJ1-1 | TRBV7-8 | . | CASSARWTEAFF | TGTGCCAGCAGCGCCAGGTGGACTGAAGCTTTCTTT
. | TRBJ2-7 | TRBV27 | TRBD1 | CASSPSSRQGASPYEQYF | TGTGCCAGCAGTCCCTCTTCAAGGCAGGGGGCATCTCCCTACGAGCAGTACTTC
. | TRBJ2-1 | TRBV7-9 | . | CASSLSAPHNEQFF | TGTGCCAGCAGCCTGTCGGCCCCCCATAATGAGCAGTTCTTC
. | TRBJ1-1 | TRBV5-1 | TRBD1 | CASTRPGTGGIDTEAFF | TGCGCCAGCACCCGTCCCGGGACAGGGGGAATAGACACTGAAGCTTTCTTT
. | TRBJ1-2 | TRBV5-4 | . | CASSFQDRNYGYTF | TGTGCCAGCAGCTTCCAAGACAGAAACTATGGCTACACCTTC
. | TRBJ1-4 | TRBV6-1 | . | CASSEWGRGEKLFF | TGTGCCAGCAGTGAATGGGGGCGGGGTGAAAAACTGTTTTTT
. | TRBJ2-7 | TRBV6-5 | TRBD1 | CASRPTGDEQYF | TGTGCCAGCAGACCAACAGGGGACGAGCAGTACTTC
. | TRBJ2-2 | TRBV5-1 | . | CASSPRGDTGELFF | TGCGCCAGCAGCCCGAGAGGGGACACCGGGGAGCTGTTTTTT
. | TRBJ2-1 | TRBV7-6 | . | CASSLVVNEQFF | TGTGCCAGCAGCTTAGTAGTCAATGAGCAGTTCTTC
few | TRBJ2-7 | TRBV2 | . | CASRLLSQYF | TGTGCCAGCAGATTACTAAGCCAGTACTTC
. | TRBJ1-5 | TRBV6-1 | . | CASSEVGASIPQHF | TGTGCCAGCAGTGAAGTAGGGGCCTCAATACCCCAGCATTTT
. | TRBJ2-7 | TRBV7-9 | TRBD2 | CASSKWAGGGHEQYF | TGTGCCAGCAGCAAATGGGCGGGGGGAGGTCACGAGCAGTACTTC
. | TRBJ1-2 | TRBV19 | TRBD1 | CASSPRLATTGGGRSGYTF | TGTGCCAGTAGTCCAAGACTAGCAACGACAGGGGGCGGGAGAAGTGGCTACACCTTC
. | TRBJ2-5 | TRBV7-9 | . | CASSLTGFQETQYF | TGTGCCAGCAGCTTAACAGGGTTCCAAGAGACCCAGTACTTC
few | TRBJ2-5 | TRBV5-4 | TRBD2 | CASSLAGGRETQYF | TGTGCCAGCAGCTTAGCGGGGGGGCGGGAGACCCAGTACTTC
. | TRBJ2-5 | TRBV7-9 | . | CASSRAQETQYF | TGTGCCAGCAGCCGGGCCCAAGAGACCCAGTACTTC
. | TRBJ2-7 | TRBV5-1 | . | CASSLGGTASYEQYF | TGCGCCAGCAGCTTGGGCGGGACAGCTTCCTACGAGCAGTACTTC
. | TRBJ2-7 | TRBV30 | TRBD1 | CAWSRNRGPHEQYF | TGTGCCTGGAGTCGAAACAGGGGGCCTCACGAGCAGTACTTC
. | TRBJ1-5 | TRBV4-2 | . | CASSQEGGEMNQPQHF | TGTGCCAGCAGCCAGGAGGGAGGGGAGATGAATCAGCCCCAGCATTTT
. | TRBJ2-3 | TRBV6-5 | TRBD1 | CASSFYRGDMQYF | TGTGCCAGCAGCTTTTACAGGGGAGATATGCAGTATTTT
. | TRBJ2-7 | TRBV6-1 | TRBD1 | CASSPPDRGTYEQYF | TGTGCCAGCAGTCCCCCGGACAGGGGGACCTACGAGCAGTACTTC
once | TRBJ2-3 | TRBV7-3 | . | CASSLIRGGTDTQYF | TGTGCCAGCAGCTTAATTAGGGGTGGCACAGATACGCAGTATTTT
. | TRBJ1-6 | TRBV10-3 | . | CAIGADSPLHF | TGTGCCATCGGGGCGGATTCACCCCTCCACTTT
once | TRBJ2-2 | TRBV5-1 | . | CASSPEPPGVRELFF | TGCGCCAGCAGCCCCGAGCCCCCCGGGGTCCGGGAGCTGTTTTTT
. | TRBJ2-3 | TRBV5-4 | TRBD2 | CASSSKTSSGPDTQYF | TGTGCCAGCAGCTCAAAGACTAGCAGCGGCCCAGATACGCAGTATTTT